This TCR beta chain was sequenced during a study of blood T cells in healthy people across ages. The study isolated at least 7 million PBMCs from each sample. A minimum of 5.5 micrograms of total RNA was extracted per sample. Using a J-beta primer mix together with a sample-barcoded 5' primer, a second PCR was run for about 6 to 12 cycles. TCRdb independently ran MiXCR on the 5' RACE reads; one entry per CDR3 protein. The table has roughly 1,300,000 distinct CDR3 sequences, approximately 60% seen once. Broader study findings: Expanded clonotype changes were possibly confounded by unknown donor CMV status. Donors of long life had a larger count of naive CD4+ cells and greater diversity than aged donors.

In germline, CDR1 is SNHLY, CDR2 FYNNEI. The CDR3 extends over 14 amino acids. The table lists this clonotype with a few counts. Its antigen is as yet unknown. The TCR was taken from a man between 18 and 29 years old in good health. The V and J genes are TRBV2 and TRBJ2-4; a possible D gene is TRBD1 (5 bases). TRBJ2-5 matches the DNA end more closely, so the J call is doubtful. Input material: blood. The CDR3 region has the DNA TGTGCCAGCAGCCCCACGGACACCGCTGGGACCCAGTACTTC. Translating gives CASSPTDTAGTQYF.